A selection of T cell receptor beta chains follows, all from one sample in a study of Graves' ophthalmopathy and Graves' hyperthyroidism. Each CDR3 protein is one row after TCRdb ran MiXCR on the multiplex PCR reads. The data contain about 550,000 distinct CDR3 sequences, 35% to 45% of them seen just once; the ten biggest clones take up 3.5% to 5%. What was sequenced was peripheral blood or thyroid tissue (not recorded which). These receptors all come from an adult man with Graves' hyperthyroidism. The CDR3 runs from the conserved cysteine through the conserved F or W. D genes are given only for firm matches. Size is omitted from some rows. Given values are once, few, many or a class for expanded clones.

>TRBJ2-5|-|-|TRBV15
CATSRGGVAHDEQYF
TGTGCCACCAGCAGAGGGGGGGTGGCCCACGATGAGCAGTACTTC
>TRBJ1-4|TRBD1|-|TRBV5-4
CASSHGQGGNEKLFF
TGTGCCAGCAGCCATGGACAGGGTGGTAATGAAAAACTGTTTTTT
>TRBJ1-6|-|many|TRBV6-1
CASRPGLGDSPLHF
TGTGCCAGCAGACCGGGACTCGGAGATTCACCCCTCCACTTT
>TRBJ2-5|-|many|TRBV7-8
CASSRTRGAGETQYF
TGTGCCAGCAGCCGTACTCGGGGGGCAGGAGAGACCCAGTACTTC
>TRBJ1-6|-|many|TRBV5-8
CASSLASSYNSPLHF
TGTGCCAGCAGCTTGGCCAGCTCGTATAATTCACCCCTCCACTTT
>TRBJ1-1|-|-|TRBV27
CASRLKLNTEAFF
TGTGCCAGCAGGCTTAAGTTGAACACTGAAGCTTTCTTT
>TRBJ2-1|-|-|TRBV7-2
CASSLAGVGVDEQFF
TGTGCCAGCAGCTTAGCCGGGGTAGGGGTGGATGAGCAGTTCTTC
>TRBJ2-5|-|-|TRBV7-9
CASSYCGSEETQYF
TGTGCCAGCAGCTATTGTGGGAGTGAAGAGACCCAGTACTTC
>TRBJ2-6|-|once|TRBV24-1
CATSDLGEGANVLTF
TGTGCCACCAGTGATTTGGGGGAAGGGGCCAACGTCCTGACTTTC
>TRBJ1-6|TRBD1|-|TRBV7-9
CASSTTPGQNNSPLHF
TGTGCCAGCAGTACAACCCCGGGACAGAATAATTCACCCCTCCACTTT
>TRBJ1-5|-|many|TRBV5-1
CASSLEVGSNQPQHF
TGCGCCAGCAGCTTGGAGGTCGGGAGCAATCAGCCCCAGCATTTT
>TRBJ1-2|-|-|TRBV29-1
CSVGARIDTNYGYTF
TGCAGCGTTGGGGCCAGGATAGACACTAACTATGGCTACACCTTC
>TRBJ2-7|-|many|TRBV5-1
CASSLGQRGEQYF
TGCGCCAGCAGCTTGGGACAGCGAGGCGAGCAGTACTTC
>TRBJ2-7|TRBD1|many|TRBV10-3
CAISVGQGAPYEQYF
TGTGCCATCAGTGTGGGACAGGGGGCCCCTTACGAGCAGTACTTC
>TRBJ2-5|TRBD2|-|TRBV3-1
CASSQETSGEETQYF
TGTGCCAGCAGCCAAGAGACTAGCGGGGAAGAGACCCAGTACTTC
>TRBJ1-1|TRBD1|-|TRBV29-1
CSVSTGARRATEAFF
TGCAGCGTTTCCACAGGGGCTAGAAGAGCCACTGAAGCTTTCTTT
>TRBJ1-1|-|many|TRBV5-8
CASSLIGALNTEAFF
TGTGCCAGCAGCTTGATAGGAGCATTGAACACTGAAGCTTTCTTT
>TRBJ2-7|-|few|TRBV3-1
CASSQDPGLAYEQYF
TGTGCCAGCAGCCAAGATCCGGGTCTGGCCTACGAGCAGTACTTC
>TRBJ2-7|TRBD1|few|TRBV5-4
CASSLAQGARYEQYF
TGTGCCAGCAGCTTGGCCCAGGGGGCGCGTTACGAGCAGTACTTC
>TRBJ2-2|-|few|TRBV5-4
CASSLWAGPNTGELFF
TGTGCCAGCAGCTTGTGGGCAGGGCCGAACACCGGGGAGCTGTTTTTT
>TRBJ1-1|TRBD1|many|TRBV29-1
CSVEWDRGLEAFF
TGCAGCGTTGAATGGGACAGGGGGTTAGAAGCTTTCTTT
>TRBJ2-7|TRBD1|-|TRBV24-1
CATSDPTGTDYEQYF
TGTGCCACCAGTGATCCGACAGGGACAGACTACGAGCAGTACTTC
>TRBJ1-4|TRBD1|-|TRBV5-6
CASSPFLVGQGSEKLFF
TGTGCCAGCAGCCCGTTCCTCGTGGGACAGGGTTCTGAAAAACTGTTTTTT
>TRBJ1-2|TRBD1|many|TRBV6-5
CASSYDRASGYTF
TGTGCCAGCAGTTACGACAGGGCCTCCGGCTACACCTTC
>TRBJ1-1|-|few|TRBV15
CATSDVMNTEAFF
TGTGCCACCAGCGATGTGATGAACACTGAAGCTTTCTTT
>TRBJ2-5|-|once|TRBV5-6
CASSVEGVGLLQETQYF
TGTGCCAGCAGTGTTGAGGGGGTTGGGCTCCTCCAAGAGACCCAGTACTTC
>TRBJ1-3|TRBD1|-|TRBV29-1
CSVGDSYTIYF
TGCAGCGTTGGGGACAGTTACACCATATATTTT
>TRBJ2-7|TRBD1|few|TRBV7-2
CASSLDGTGAEEQYF
TGTGCCAGCAGCTTAGATGGGACAGGGGCGGAGGAGCAGTACTTC
>TRBJ1-4|-|-|TRBV7-9
CASSLGQGGDEKLFF
TGTGCCAGCAGCTTAGGCCAGGGCGGCGATGAAAAACTGTTTTTT
>TRBJ1-2|TRBD1|few|TRBV7-9
CASSSSGQGASGYTF
TGTGCCAGCAGCTCCTCGGGACAGGGGGCGTCTGGCTACACCTTC
>TRBJ1-4|TRBD1|many|TRBV7-2
CASSLGTGGGEKLFF
TGTGCCAGCAGCTTAGGGACAGGGGGAGGGGAAAAACTGTTTTTT
>TRBJ2-7|-|-|TRBV5-5
CASSAHNEQYF
TGTGCCAGCAGCGCCCACAATGAGCAGTACTTC
>TRBJ2-7|-|many|TRBV12-3/TRBV12-4
CASSPGLVEQYF
TGTGCCAGCAGCCCGGGGTTGGTCGAGCAGTACTTC
>TRBJ2-7|TRBD1|-|TRBV6-5
CASSYNRDRGDYEQYF
TGTGCCAGCAGTTACAATCGGGACAGGGGGGACTACGAGCAGTACTTC
>TRBJ2-3|-|few|TRBV5-1
CASSFEARSTDTQYF
TGCGCCAGCAGCTTCGAAGCAAGGAGCACAGATACGCAGTATTTT
>TRBJ1-1|TRBD1|-|TRBV29-1
CSGLRGPYTEAFF
TGCAGCGGGCTCAGGGGGCCGTACACTGAAGCTTTCTTT
>TRBJ1-1|-|many|TRBV5-1
CASSLGQLGAFF
TGCGCCAGCAGCTTGGGACAGCTCGGCGCTTTCTTT
>TRBJ1-2|TRBD1|many|TRBV4-2
CASSRDRGSEGYTF
TGTGCCAGCAGCCGAGACAGGGGTAGTGAGGGCTACACCTTC
>TRBJ1-2|-|many|TRBV5-1
CASSTLVGDGYTF
TGCGCCAGCAGCACCCTGGTAGGGGATGGCTACACCTTC
>TRBJ1-1|-|many|TRBV20-1
CSAIKDGGNTEAFF
TGCAGTGCTATAAAGGACGGGGGAAACACTGAAGCTTTCTTT
>TRBJ2-3|-|-|TRBV19
CASSSTGRSTDTQYF
TGTGCCAGTAGTAGTACAGGGAGGTCGACAGATACGCAGTATTTT
>TRBJ2-2|TRBD2|few|TRBV5-6
CASSFRSSGRAANTGELFF
TGTGCCAGCAGCTTTCGTTCTAGCGGGAGGGCGGCGAACACCGGGGAGCTGTTTTTT
>TRBJ2-5|TRBD2|many|TRBV2
CASSDVAGREETQYF
TGTGCCAGCAGTGACGTGGCGGGGCGGGAGGAGACCCAGTACTTC
>TRBJ1-6|-|many|TRBV10-3
CAISESTNSPLHF
TGTGCCATCAGTGAGTCGACCAATTCACCCCTCCACTTT
>TRBJ2-7|-|few|TRBV10-3
CAISESGGLYEQYF
TGTGCCATCAGTGAGTCGGGGGGTCTCTACGAGCAGTACTTC
>TRBJ1-2|TRBD1|few|TRBV7-9
CASSSHQIDRGYGYTF
TGTGCCAGCAGTTCGCATCAAATAGACAGGGGGTATGGCTACACCTTC
>TRBJ1-2|-|-|TRBV15
CATSSQDRREGRYGYTF
TGTGCCACCAGCAGCCAAGATCGGAGGGAAGGACGGTATGGCTACACCTTC
>TRBJ2-7|TRBD2|-|TRBV15
CATSRTAGARGEQYF
TGTGCCACCAGCAGGACAGCGGGGGCCCGGGGTGAGCAGTACTTC
>TRBJ2-7|TRBD2|-|TRBV7-9
CASRQLTGGGKGREQYF
TGTGCCAGCAGACAACTAACGGGCGGGGGGAAGGGTCGTGAGCAGTACTTC
>TRBJ1-3|-|many|TRBV5-6
CASSLEKVSGNTIYF
TGTGCCAGCAGCTTGGAGAAGGTCTCTGGAAACACCATATATTTT
>TRBJ2-7|-|many|TRBV12-3/TRBV12-4
CASSAQGTPSYEQYF
TGTGCCAGCAGTGCACAGGGGACTCCCTCCTACGAGCAGTACTTC
>TRBJ1-4|TRBD1|-|TRBV20-1
CSARVFWDREEKLFF
TGCAGTGCTAGAGTATTCTGGGACAGGGAGGAAAAACTGTTTTTT
>TRBJ1-4|TRBD1|-|TRBV29-1
CSVGGQGGGKLFF
TGCAGTGTAGGAGGACAGGGAGGAGGAAAACTGTTTTTT